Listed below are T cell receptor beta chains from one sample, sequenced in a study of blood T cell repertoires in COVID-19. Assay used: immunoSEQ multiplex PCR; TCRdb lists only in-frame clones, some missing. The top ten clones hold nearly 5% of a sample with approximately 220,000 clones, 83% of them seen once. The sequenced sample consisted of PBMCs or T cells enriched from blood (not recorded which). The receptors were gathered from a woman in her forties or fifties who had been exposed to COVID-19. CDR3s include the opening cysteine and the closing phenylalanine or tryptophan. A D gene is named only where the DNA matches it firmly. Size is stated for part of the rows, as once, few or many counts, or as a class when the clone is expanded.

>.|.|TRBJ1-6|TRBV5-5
TGTGCCAGCAGCAGGGACACCTCTTCACCCCTCCACTTT
CASSRDTSSPLHF
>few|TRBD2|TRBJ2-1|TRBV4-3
TGCGCCAGCAGCCAATCCGCTAGCGGGGACCCCTACAATGAGCAGTTCTTC
CASSQSASGDPYNEQFF
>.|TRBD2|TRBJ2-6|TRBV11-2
TGTGCCAGCAGCGCTCCTGGCGGGGGGCTCGGCTCTGGGGCCAACGTCCTGACTTTC
CASSAPGGGLGSGANVLTF
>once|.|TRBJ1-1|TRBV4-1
TGCGCCAGCAGCCAAGAAAGAGGGCCCACTGAAGCTTTCTTT
CASSQERGPTEAFF
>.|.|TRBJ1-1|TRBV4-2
TGTGCCAGCAGCCAAGAGGGGACACAGAACACTGAAGCTTTCTTT
CASSQEGTQNTEAFF
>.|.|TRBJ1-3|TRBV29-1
TGCAGCGTTGTATTGGGCCCTGGAAACACCATATATTTT
CSVVLGPGNTIYF
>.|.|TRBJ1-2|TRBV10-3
TGTGCCATCAGTGAGAGCACCATTCCCCTCCAAGGCTACACCTTC
CAISESTIPLQGYTF
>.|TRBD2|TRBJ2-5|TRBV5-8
TGTGCCAGCAGCTCAGGGGCGGGACTAGCCCAAGAGACCCAGTACTTC
CASSSGAGLAQETQYF
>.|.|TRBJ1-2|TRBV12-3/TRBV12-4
TGTGCCAGCGTCGCAGGGTTTTCAGGAGGCTACACCTTC
CASVAGFSGGYTF
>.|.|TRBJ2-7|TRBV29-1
TGCAGCGTAGCTACTAGAAATGGATTAGGCGAGCAGTACTTC
CSVATRNGLGEQYF
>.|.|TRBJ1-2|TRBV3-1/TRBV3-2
TGTGCCAGCAGCCCACAGGGCACTTATAGTTATGGCTACACCTTC
CASSPQGTYSYGYTF
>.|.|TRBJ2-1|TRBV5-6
TGTGCCAGCAGCTTCGGTCCTGAGCAGTTCTTC
CASSFGPEQFF
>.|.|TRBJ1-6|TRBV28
TGTGCCAGCAGCTATGATTCACCCCTCCACTTT
CASSYDSPLHF
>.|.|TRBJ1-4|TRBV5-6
TGTGCCAGCAGCTCCCGGGGTCGAAGTGGTGAAAAACTGTTTTTT
CASSSRGRSGEKLFF
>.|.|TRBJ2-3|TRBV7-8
TGTGCCAGCAGCTTAGCCCCCCCGTGGGGGCGACTAGATACGCAGTATTTT
CASSLAPPWGRLDTQYF
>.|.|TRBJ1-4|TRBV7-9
TGTGCCAGCAGCTCAGGACAGCGAAATGAAAAACTGTTTTTT
CASSSGQRNEKLFF
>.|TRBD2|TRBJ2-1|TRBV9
TGTGCCAGCAGCGTCTTCGGGACTAGCGGGGGGAGCTCCTACAATGAGCAGTTCTTC
CASSVFGTSGGSSYNEQFF
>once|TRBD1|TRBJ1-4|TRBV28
TGTGCCAGCACCCCGACAGGGATGATTGAAAAACTGTTTTTT
CASTPTGMIEKLFF
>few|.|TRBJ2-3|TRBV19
TGTGCCAGTAGTATCCAGGGGGGCGCAGATACGCAGTATTTT
CASSIQGGADTQYF
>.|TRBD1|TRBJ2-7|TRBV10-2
TGCGCCAGCAGTGAGTCCGGACAGGGGAACGACGAGCAGTACTTC
CASSESGQGNDEQYF
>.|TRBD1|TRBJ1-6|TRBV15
TGTGCCACCAGCAGGGAACAGGGGAACATTTCACCCCTCCACTTT
CATSREQGNISPLHF
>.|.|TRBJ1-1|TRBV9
TGTGCCAGCAGCGGGACTTGGGACACTGAAGCTTTCTTT
CASSGTWDTEAFF
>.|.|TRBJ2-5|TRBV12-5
TGTGCTAGTGGTTTGGTAGTAGGTGTGGAGGGGACCCAGTACTTC
CASGLVVGVEGTQYF
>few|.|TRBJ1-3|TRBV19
TGTGCCAGTAGTATCGATGGGGCAAACACCATATATTTT
CASSIDGANTIYF
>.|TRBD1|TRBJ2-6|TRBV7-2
TGTGCCAGCAGCTTAGGGACAGGGCCCGGGGCCAACGTCCTGACTTTC
CASSLGTGPGANVLTF
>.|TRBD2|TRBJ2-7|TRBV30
TGTGCCTGGAACAGCGGGGGGGCCAACGTGCAGTACTTC
CAWNSGGANVQYF
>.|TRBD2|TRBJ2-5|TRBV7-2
TGTGCCAGCAGCCCTAGCGGGGGAGGAGAGACCCAGTACTTC
CASSPSGGGETQYF
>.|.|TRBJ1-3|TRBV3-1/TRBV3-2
TGTGCCAGCAGCCAAGATGTGGCCACCCCCCTTTCTGGAAACACCATATATTTT
CASSQDVATPLSGNTIYF
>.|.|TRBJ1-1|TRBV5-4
TGTGCCAGCAGCCCGGGCGTGGGGGCGAACACTGAAGCTTTCTTT
CASSPGVGANTEAFF